This T cell receptor (beta chain) comes out of a study of T cell repertoires in cytomegalovirus infection. Study-level background: From public TCR beta signatures came an indication of both CMV infection and matching HLA type. General study findings and limits: Dominating the ex vivo response were HLA-C-restricted CMV-specific TCR beta clonotypes. Accumulated public TCR beta family frequency recognized individuals carrying CMV together with the relevant HLA.

TCRdb used MiXCR to reprocess the reads, holding one entry per CDR3 protein. The sample includes approximately 110,000 distinct CDR3 sequences, 10% seen only once; the top ten take 31%. V was clipped by 0 bases and J by 3 bases, with 6 bases between them. This CDR3 is 14 amino acids long. Germline CDR1 and CDR2: SGHTA and FQGNSA. This clonotype has a count of ten or more. The antigen remains unidentified. The sequenced sample consisted of PBMCs, sequenced either directly or after in vitro stimulation (not recorded which). The chain combines TRBV7-2 with TRBJ1-5, with a possible D match to TRBD1 (5 bases). The clonotype originates from a human donor in good health (CMV status not recorded). Some clones in this sample may be carry-over from other donors' samples. The CDR3 loop reads CASSLARDNQPQHF. Written as DNA, the CDR3 is TGTGCCAGCAGCTTAGCCAGGGACAATCAGCCCCAGCATTTT.